This T cell receptor (beta chain) was captured by sequencing in a study of blood T cell repertoires in COVID-19. Study information: Sample material is recorded as cDNA or gDNA derived from T cells, B-cell-depleted T cells, or PBMCs.

How the authors handled the data: Scientists estimated how many nucleated cells there were by amplifying reference gene primers. Produced via immunoSEQ multiplex PCR; TCRdb's table is partial and in-frame only. V, J and clone size derive from that table, while D and trimming were established from the DNA sequence. There are 100,000 to 150,000 clones in the sample; 55% to 75% occur only once, and 2% to 2.5% lies in the top ten. This clone was found a few times. V was trimmed by 3 bases and J by 0 bases, leaving 6 bases between them. CDR3 length equals 12 residues. Germline values: CDR1 GTSNPN, CDR2 SVGIG (reference sequence).

This TCR was recovered from a woman between 65 and 79 years old with acute or convalescent COVID-19. The genes are TRBV30 and TRBJ2-7, with D uncertain. Sequenced material: peripheral blood. The CDR3 spells CAWRPGSYEQYF. The CDR3, as DNA: TGTGCCTGGAGACCGGGCTCCTACGAGCAGTACTTC.